This entry lists 27 T cell receptor beta chains sequenced from one sample in a study of post-analysis software for immune sequencing data. General observations from the study: The five TRBV segments detected at higher frequency in patients than in controls included TRBV5-6, TRBV5-1 and TRBV20-1.

Unique molecular identifiers had been added to the TCR beta cDNA libraries. TCRdb called the PCR reads again in MiXCR, with one record for every CDR3 protein. Here the sample spans roughly 650,000 distinct CDR3 sequences, about 60% being singletons. Their recognized antigens are unknown. Sequences were obtained from blood. The receptors shown here come from a girl between 2 and 10 years old with multiple sclerosis.

This clonotype was counted only a few times. The V call is TRBV6-2 or TRBV6-3, the J call TRBJ2-1; 7 bases align to TRBD2. Germline CDR1 and CDR2: MNHEY and SVGEGT. The CDR3 extends over 14 amino acids. V was clipped by 5 bases and J by 9 bases; unmatched bases: 10. For the CDR3, the DNA is TGTGCCAGCAGTACCGAAGCGGGGTTTAGTGAGCAGTTCTTC. It specifies CASSTEAGFSEQFF.

This chain links TRBV28 with TRBJ2-1; 12 bases agree with TRBD2. CDR1 MDHEN and CDR2 SYDVKM come from the germline V gene. J lost 7 bases, V lost 5 bases, and 6 bases had no gene match. The CDR3 loop spans 15 amino acids. CDR3 sequence reads: CASSLLAGGVNEQFF. CDR3 in DNA: TGTGCCAGCAGTCTACTAGCGGGGGGTGTTAATGAGCAGTTCTTC.

The chain couples TRBV5-4 to TRBJ2-5; 13 bases fit TRBD2. This CDR3 spans 14 amino acids. Germline loops: CDR1 SGHNT, CDR2 YYREEE (reference sequence). J gave up 6 bases and V 7 bases, and 6 bases lay outside the gene matches. CDR3 sequence (DNA): TGTGCCAGCGGACTAGCGGGGGAGGGAAAGACCCAGTACTTC. Its protein product is CASGLAGEGKTQYF.

This clonotype came up once. The chain uses TRBV4-2 and TRBJ2-3, with 12 bases aligning to TRBD1. CDR1 and CDR2 from the germline V gene are LGHNA and YNFKEQ. CDR3 size: 18 residues. V was clipped by 0 bases and J by 5 bases; unmatched bases: 9. Written as DNA, the CDR3 is TGTGCCAGCAGCCAAGATAGCCCGGGACAGGGGGCGCGAGATACGCAGTATTTT. Amino acid sequence: CASSQDSPGQGARDTQYF.

This rearrangement joins TRBV10-1 to TRBJ2-7; possible D gene TRBD1, 6 bases. The J call is in doubt because the DNA end fits TRBJ2-5 better. Germline V gene data show CDR1 as WNHNN and CDR2 as SYGVQD (reference sequence). The CDR3 is 16 amino acids. The DNA of the CDR3 is TGCGCCAGCAGTGAGTCCCGCCCCAGGGGTAAAGAGACCCAGTACTTC. Its translation is CASSESRPRGKETQYF.

This clonotype was counted a few times. The V gene is TRBV3-1, the J gene TRBJ2-3, with 8 bases aligning to TRBD1. Germline V gene sequence: CDR1 LGHDT, CDR2 YNNKEL (reference sequence). The V segment lost 1 base and the J segment 3 bases; nucleotides outside the gene matches: 12. The CDR3 length is 18 residues. CDR3: CASSQVAPRQGLTDTQYF. The CDR3 nucleotides read TGTGCCAGCAGCCAAGTTGCCCCGAGACAGGGGCTAACAGATACGCAGTATTTT.

This clonotype occurred a few times. The V gene is TRBV6-1, the J gene TRBJ2-5, with 7 bases identical to TRBD1. With 6 bases clipped from V and 0 bases from J, the junction kept 7 bases outside the gene matches. Germline V gives CDR1 MNHNS, CDR2 SASEGT. The CDR3 has 15 residues. The CDR3 region has the DNA TGTGCCAGCAGCGCGACAGGGAATTACCAAGAGACCCAGTACTTC. It yields the protein CASSATGNYQETQYF.

V and J are TRBV29-1 and TRBJ2-5; a possible D gene is TRBD2 (5 bases). CDR1 is SQVTM, CDR2 ANQGSEA, per germline. Between the trimmed V and J ends, which lost 5 bases and 5 bases, there was a span of 15 bases. The CDR3 loop spans 13 amino acids. CDR3 protein: CSVSAGRRETQYF. As DNA, the CDR3 is TGCAGCGTTAGTGCGGGTCGGAGGGAGACCCAGTACTTC. Together with reference TRBV29-1 and TRBJ2-5, the CDR3 gives the full variable domain: SAVISQKPSRDICQRGTSLTIQCQVDSQVTMMFWYRQQPGQSLTLIATANQGSEATYESGFVIDKFPISRPNLTFSTLTVSNMSPEDSSIYLCSVSAGRRETQYFGPGTRLLVL.

This clonotype has just a few counts. CDR3 sequence: CASSSAPEDPYEQYF. The CDR3 DNA reads TGTGCCAGCAGCTCCGCCCCCGAGGACCCCTACGAGCAGTACTTC. The chain couples TRBV7-9 to TRBJ2-7; D is undetermined. Trimming took off 4 bases at V and 2 bases at J, with 15 bases between the two ends. The CDR3 sequence is 15 residues long. Per the germline V gene, CDR1 is SEHNR and CDR2 is FQNEAQ (reference sequence). Complete variable domain (other parts from reference TRBV7-9 and TRBJ2-7): DTGVSQNPRHKITKRGQNVTFRCDPISEHNRLYWYRQTLGQGPEFLTYFQNEAQLEKSRLLSDRFSAERPKGSFSTLEIQRTEQGDSAMYLCASSSAPEDPYEQYFGPGTRLTVT.

V gene TRBV7-9 combines with J gene TRBJ1-2; D unclear. Trimming shortened V by 5 bases and J by 0 bases, and 16 bases separated the two germline ends. Germline CDR1 and CDR2: SEHNR and FQNEAQ (reference sequence). The CDR3 is made up of 16 amino acids. For the CDR3, the DNA is TGTGCCAGCAGCCCGAAGGGAACACCAGCTAACTATGGCTACACCTTC. Residues: CASSPKGTPANYGYTF.

This clonotype was counted a few times. The chain has TRBV7-2 and TRBJ2-3; tentative D call: TRBD1 (6 bases). The germline V gene has CDR1 SGHTA and CDR2 FQGNSA. This CDR3 has 14 residues. The germline V and J ends were trimmed by 2 bases and 5 bases, with 11 bases remaining between them. The CDR3 DNA sequence: TGTGCCAGCAGCTTAATCAGGGGTAAAGATACGCAGTATTTT. It codes for CASSLIRGKDTQYF.

This clonotype appeared a single time. The chain is built from TRBV27 and TRBJ2-6; TRBD1 agrees at 9 bases. The V and J ends lost 8 bases and 3 bases, in that order; junction bases with no gene match: 5. This CDR3 has 15 amino acids. In germline, CDR1 is MNHEY, CDR2 SMNVEV (reference sequence). The CDR3 loop is CASSDRGNGANVLTF. In DNA form, the CDR3 reads TGTGCCAGCTCAGACAGGGGGAATGGGGCCAACGTCCTGACTTTC. Together with reference TRBV27 and TRBJ2-6, the CDR3 gives the full variable domain: EAQVTQNPRYLITVTGKKLTVTCSQNMNHEYMSWYRQDPGLGLRQIYYSMNVEVTDKGDVPEGYKVSRKEKRNFPLILESPSPNQTSLYFCASSDRGNGANVLTFGAGSRLTVL.

The chain recombines TRBV21-1 with TRBJ1-1; the table calls TRBD1, which could not be checked here. TRBV21-1 is annotated as a pseudogene. The CDR3 is 14 amino acids. The CDR3 nucleotides read TGTGCCAGCAGCAAAGGTTCCGGGGACACTGAAGCTTTCTTT. This translates into CASSKGSGDTEAFF.

The chain combines TRBV11-2 with TRBJ2-1, with D unresolved. This CDR3 contains 14 residues. Germline lookup yields CDR1 SGHAT and CDR2 FQNNGV. Trimming removed 5 bases at V and 2 bases at J, with 10 bases between. In DNA form, the CDR3 reads TGTGCCAGCAGCCAGGCCTCCCCCTACAATGAGCAGTTCTTC. The encoded protein is CASSQASPYNEQFF. Based on the CDR3 plus reference TRBV11-2 and TRBJ2-1, the full variable domain is EAGVAQSPRYKIIEKRQSVAFWCNPISGHATLYWYQQILGQGPKLLIQFQNNGVVDDSQLPKDRFSAERLKGVDSTLKIQPAKLEDSAVYLCASSQASPYNEQFFGPGTRLTVL.

The gene calls are TRBV20-1 and TRBJ2-3, with D possibly matching TRBD2 (5 bases). Germline V gene sequence: CDR1 DFQATT, CDR2 SNEGSKA (reference sequence). Trimming pared 0 bases from V and 9 bases from J, leaving 10 bases between. This CDR3 contains 12 residues. CDR3 residues: CSARDHGETQYF. The DNA of the CDR3 is TGCAGTGCTAGAGATCATGGGGAGACGCAGTATTTT.

The genes are TRBV5-6 and TRBJ2-7; 10 bases match TRBD1. TRBJ2-5 explains the end of the DNA better; the J call may be wrong. Germline CDR1 SGHDT, CDR2 YYEEEE. The CDR3 runs 15 residues. The CDR3 region is CASSYRTGGGETQYF. The CDR3 DNA is TGTGCCAGCAGCTACAGGACAGGGGGGGGAGAGACCCAGTACTTC.

The count of this clonotype is one. V usage is TRBV9 and J usage is TRBJ2-7; 8 bases agree with TRBD2. The CDR3 is 12 residues long. Trimming removed 3 bases from V and 10 bases from J; junction bases left unmatched: 6. Germline V lookup: CDR1 SGDLS, CDR2 YYNGEE. The DNA of the CDR3 is TGTGCCAGCAGCGCGCCCGGGGGGGCCCAGTACTTC. Residues: CASSAPGGAQYF.

V and J are TRBV29-1 and TRBJ2-1, with D perhaps being TRBD1 or TRBD2 (5 bases each). CDR3 length: 12 residues. The V end was cut by 4 bases, the J end by 8 bases, with 12 bases between. The V gene's germline CDR1 is SQVTM and CDR2 ANQGSEA. In DNA form, the CDR3 reads TGCAGCGTTGGTTTTGGGGGAGATGAGCAGTTCTTC. Amino acids: CSVGFGGDEQFF.

The rearrangement links TRBV4-1 to TRBJ1-2; 8 bases line up with TRBD1. Germline V gives CDR1 MGHRA, CDR2 YSYEKL. V dropped 0 bases and J dropped 5; count of bases not matched to a gene: 5. The CDR3 is 15 amino acids. CDR3 in amino acids: CASSQEAGGWYGYTF. The CDR3, as DNA: TGCGCCAGCAGCCAAGAGGCAGGGGGCTGGTATGGCTACACCTTC.

This clonotype was seen only a few times. This chain links TRBV14 with TRBJ2-1; a weak D match, TRBD2 (5 bases). Germline values: CDR1 SGHDN, CDR2 FVKESK. The CDR3 has 13 residues. Trimming cost V 4 bases and J 7 bases, with 11 bases left between them. The CDR3 coding sequence is TGTGCCAGCAGCCCGCATACGGGAAATGAGCAGTTCTTC. Translated: CASSPHTGNEQFF.

The chain joins TRBV5-5 to TRBJ2-6, with TRBD1 matching over 8 bases. The ends lost 4 bases at V and 2 bases at J; junction bases unmatched: 5. The CDR3 spans 16 residues. Germline V gene sequence: CDR1 SGHKS, CDR2 YYEKEE (reference sequence). The CDR3 spells CASSVTGGTGANVLTF. Written as DNA, the CDR3 is TGTGCCAGCAGCGTAACAGGGGGGACTGGGGCCAACGTCCTGACTTTC.

The chain has TRBV5-1 and TRBJ2-7, with 7 positions matching TRBD1. CDR1 and CDR2 from the germline V gene are SGHRS and YFSETQ. V lost 3 bases and J lost 0; bases outside the gene matches: 6. This CDR3 is 15 amino acids long. The CDR3 loop reads CASSWDRGYSYEQYF. The CDR3 DNA is TGCGCCAGCAGCTGGGACAGAGGTTACTCCTACGAGCAGTACTTC. Full variable domain (rest looked up from reference TRBV5-1 and TRBJ2-7): KAGVTQTPRYLIKTRGQQVTLSCSPISGHRSVSWYQQTPGQGLQFLFEYFSETQRNKGNFPGRFSGRQFSNSRSEMNVSTLELGDSALYLCASSWDRGYSYEQYFGPGTRLTVT.

The chain combines TRBV5-1 with TRBJ2-5, with D perhaps TRBD1 (6 bases). V lost 4 bases and J lost 3, with 13 bases in between. This CDR3 is 14 amino acids long. Looked up from germline, CDR1 is SGHRS and CDR2 is YFSETQ. In nucleotides, the CDR3 is TGCGCCAGCAGCACAGGGACGTATAAAGAGACCCAGTACTTC. The encoded protein is CASSTGTYKETQYF.

This clonotype was counted once. The chain uses TRBV10-3 and TRBJ2-3, with TRBD1 matching 8 bases. This CDR3 region has 14 residues. The V gene end was trimmed by 7 bases and the J gene end by 5 bases; junction bases not matched to a gene: 8. In germline, CDR1 is ENHRY, CDR2 SYGVKD. The CDR3 DNA sequence: TGTGCCATCAAGGGCCAGGGGGCCGGAGATACGCAGTATTTT. This codes for CAIKGQGAGDTQYF.

The rearrangement links TRBV20-1 to TRBJ2-3, with D uncertain. Germline CDR1 DFQATT, CDR2 SNEGSKA (reference sequence). This CDR3 is 15 amino acids long. V lost 5 bases to trimming and J lost 0 bases, with 15 bases between them. The CDR3 loop is CSARLMGTSTDTQYF. The DNA of the CDR3 is TGCAGTGCTCGCCTCATGGGCACTAGCACAGATACGCAGTATTTT.

The chain carries TRBV20-1 and TRBJ2-5; tentative D call: TRBD2 (6 bases). The J call may be incorrect, as the DNA end agrees better with TRBJ2-7. The CDR3 consists of 13 residues. Germline CDR1 DFQATT, CDR2 SNEGSKA (reference sequence). CDR3 DNA sequence: TGCAGCGCCTCCTCCGGGGAGGCGGGCGAGCAGTACTTC. This sequence encodes CSASSGEAGEQYF.

This chain uses TRBV6-5 with TRBJ2-2; D remains ambiguous. There are 14 residues in the CDR3. The germline gives CDR1 MNHEY, CDR2 SVGAGI. Trimming took 6 bases from V and 6 from J, leaving 14 bases between them. CDR3 in DNA: TGTGCCAGCAGGAACCGACTCCCTTCCGGGGAGCTGTTTTTT. Its protein is CASRNRLPSGELFF.